This is a list of T cell receptor beta chains from one sample in a study of blood T cell repertoires in COVID-19. The repertoire was sequenced with immunoSEQ multiplex PCR; TCRdb's copy has only in-frame clones and lacks some. This table has under 300,000 clones, 80% to 90% appearing once. The material sequenced was PBMCs or T cells enriched from blood (not recorded which). All receptors come from a man aged 40-49 years who had recovered from COVID-19. CDR3s include the opening cysteine and the closing phenylalanine or tryptophan. A D gene is named only where the DNA matches it firmly.

v_call	j_call	d_call	cdr3_aa
TRBV5-5	TRBJ1-1	-	CASSLASGRNTEAFF
TRBV6-5	TRBJ2-7	-	CASSPGHSYEQYF
TRBV28	TRBJ1-1	TRBD1	CASSSSGQGVDTEAFF
TRBV6-5	TRBJ2-7	-	CASSYGAGPTYEQYF
TRBV9	TRBJ1-6	TRBD1	CASNKGGDRGSPLHF
TRBV29-1	TRBJ1-2	-	CSSRGGAGYGYTF
TRBV6-5	TRBJ1-1	-	CASTAAGTGYTEAFF
TRBV11-2	TRBJ2-1	TRBD2	CASSIKRGLVNEQFF
TRBV7-2	TRBJ1-1	-	CASSFQQAGDTEAFF
TRBV3-1/TRBV3-2	TRBJ2-5	TRBD2	CASSPQRGLQETQYF
TRBV14	TRBJ2-5	TRBD2	CASSQGLAGVWETQYF
TRBV5-1	TRBJ1-2	TRBD1	CASSPQQGASYGYTF
TRBV11-3	TRBJ1-4	-	CASSTQAWRAGEKLFF
TRBV11-3	TRBJ1-6	-	CASSRRDINNSPLHF
TRBV6-2/TRBV6-3	TRBJ2-7	-	CASSASQVSYEQYF
TRBV7-3	TRBJ1-2	-	CASSFPTGKGYTF
TRBV27	TRBJ1-5	-	CASSLVGGGNQPQHF
TRBV18	TRBJ2-7	-	CASSDRGSYEQYF